This T cell receptor beta chain comes out of a study of T cell repertoires in ileal Crohn's disease. Study-level information: 35% were active smokers at surgery; median disease duration was roughly 7.9 years. Regarding the study as a whole: High-frequency clones were more common in sorted CD8 than CD4 cells. Every patient over 26.8% clonality showed endoscopic recurrence.

The CDR3 consists of 12 residues. Between the trimmed V and J ends, which lost 1 base and 7 bases, there was a span of 9 bases. Germline CDR1 SGHNT, CDR2 YYREEE (reference sequence). Method: immunoSEQ multiplex PCR; TCRdb's copy keeps in-frame clones and lacks some. Altogether some 13,000 clones are present, around 78% being singletons, with the ten largest covering about a fifth. This clone has just one count. Antigen specificity is unknown. This chain links TRBV5-4 with TRBJ2-7; D perhaps matches TRBD2 (5 bases). This TCR came from an adult with Crohn's disease. The sequencing sample was made of ileal tissue. The CDR3 region is CASSLWRSEQYF. CDR3 DNA: TGTGCCAGCAGCTTGTGGAGGTCGGAGCAGTACTTC. Together with reference TRBV5-4 and TRBJ2-7, the CDR3 gives the full variable domain: ETGVTQSPTHLIKTRGQQVTLRCSSQSGHNTVSWYQQALGQGPQFIFQYYREEENGRGNFPPRFSGLQFPNYSSELNVNALELDDSALYLCASSLWRSEQYFGPGTRLTVT.